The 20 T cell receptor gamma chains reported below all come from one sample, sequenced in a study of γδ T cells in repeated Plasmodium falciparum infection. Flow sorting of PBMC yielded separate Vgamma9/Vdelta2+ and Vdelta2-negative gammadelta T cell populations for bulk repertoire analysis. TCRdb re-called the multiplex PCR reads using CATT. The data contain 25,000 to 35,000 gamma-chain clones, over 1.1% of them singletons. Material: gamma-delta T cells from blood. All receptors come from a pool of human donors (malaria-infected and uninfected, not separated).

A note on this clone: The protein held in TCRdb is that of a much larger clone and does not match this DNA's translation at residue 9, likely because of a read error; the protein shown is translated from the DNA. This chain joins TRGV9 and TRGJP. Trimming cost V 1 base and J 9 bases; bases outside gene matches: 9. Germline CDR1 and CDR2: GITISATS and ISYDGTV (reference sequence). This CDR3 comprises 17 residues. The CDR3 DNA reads TGTGCCTTGTGGGAGGTCTTGGAGGGGTTGGGCAAAAAAATCAAGGTATTT. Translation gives CALWEVLEGLGKKIKVF.

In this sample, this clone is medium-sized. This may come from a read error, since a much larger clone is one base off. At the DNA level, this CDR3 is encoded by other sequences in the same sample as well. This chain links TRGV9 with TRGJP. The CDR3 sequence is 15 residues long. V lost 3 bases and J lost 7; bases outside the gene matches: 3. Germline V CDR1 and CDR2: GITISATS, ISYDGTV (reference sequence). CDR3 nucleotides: TGTGCCTTGTGGGAGTCGGAGTTGGGCAAAAAAATCAAGGTATTT. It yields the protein CALWESELGKKIKVF.

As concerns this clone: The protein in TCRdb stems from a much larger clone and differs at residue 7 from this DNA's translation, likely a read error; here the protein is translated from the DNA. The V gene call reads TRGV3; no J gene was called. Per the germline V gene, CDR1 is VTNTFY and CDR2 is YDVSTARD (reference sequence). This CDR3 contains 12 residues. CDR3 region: CATWDRTNRSLF. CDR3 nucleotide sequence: TGTGCCACCTGGGACAGGACTAATCGTAGTCTCTTT.

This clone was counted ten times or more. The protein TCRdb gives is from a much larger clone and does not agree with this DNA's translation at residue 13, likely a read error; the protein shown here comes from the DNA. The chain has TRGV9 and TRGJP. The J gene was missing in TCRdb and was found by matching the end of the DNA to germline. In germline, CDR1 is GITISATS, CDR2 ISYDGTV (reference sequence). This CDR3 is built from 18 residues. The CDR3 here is CALWEVQPQELGEKIKVF. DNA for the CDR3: TGTGCCTTGTGGGAGGTGCAGCCCCAAGAGTTGGGCGAAAAAATCAAGGTATTT.

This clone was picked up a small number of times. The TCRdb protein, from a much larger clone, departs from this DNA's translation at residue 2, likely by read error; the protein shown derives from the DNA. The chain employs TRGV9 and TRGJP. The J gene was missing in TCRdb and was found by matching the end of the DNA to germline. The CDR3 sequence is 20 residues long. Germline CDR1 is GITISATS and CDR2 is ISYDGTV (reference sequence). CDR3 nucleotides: TGTACCTTGTGGGAGGTGAAACGTCCCGGCCAAGAGTTGGGCAAAAAAATCAAGGTATTT. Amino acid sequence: CTLWEVKRPGQELGKKIKVF.

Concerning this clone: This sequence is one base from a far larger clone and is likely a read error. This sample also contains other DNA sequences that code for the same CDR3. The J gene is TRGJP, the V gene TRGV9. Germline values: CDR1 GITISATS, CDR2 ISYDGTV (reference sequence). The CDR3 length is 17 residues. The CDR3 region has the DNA TGTGCCTTGTGGGAGGTCCCAACCGAGTTGGGTAAAAAAATCAAGGTATTT. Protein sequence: CALWEVPTELGKKIKVF.

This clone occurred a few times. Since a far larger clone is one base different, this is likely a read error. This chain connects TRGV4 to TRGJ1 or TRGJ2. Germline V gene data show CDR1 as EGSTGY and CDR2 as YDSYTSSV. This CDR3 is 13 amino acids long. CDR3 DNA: TGTGCTACCTGGGATCAGTGGCGGTATAAGAAACTCTTT. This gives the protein CATWDQWRYKKLF.

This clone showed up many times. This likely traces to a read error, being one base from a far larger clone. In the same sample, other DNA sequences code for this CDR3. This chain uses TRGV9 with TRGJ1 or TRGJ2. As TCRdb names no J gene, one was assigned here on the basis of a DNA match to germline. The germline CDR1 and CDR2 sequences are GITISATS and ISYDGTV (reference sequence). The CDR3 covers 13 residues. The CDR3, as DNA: TGTGCCCTGTGGGAGGTCGGGAATTATAAGAAACTCTTT. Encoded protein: CALWEVGNYKKLF.

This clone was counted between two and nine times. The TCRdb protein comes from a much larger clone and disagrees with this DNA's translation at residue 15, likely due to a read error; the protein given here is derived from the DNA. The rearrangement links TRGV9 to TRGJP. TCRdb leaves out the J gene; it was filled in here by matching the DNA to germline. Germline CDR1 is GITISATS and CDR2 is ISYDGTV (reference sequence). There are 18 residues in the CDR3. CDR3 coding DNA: TGTGCCTTGTGGGAGGTGTATAGCCCAAGGTTGGGCAAAAAACTCAAGGTATTT. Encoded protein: CALWEVYSPRLGKKLKVF.

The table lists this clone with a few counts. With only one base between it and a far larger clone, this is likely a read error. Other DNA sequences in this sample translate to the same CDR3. The CDR3 protein is CATWVPGDYKKLF. CDR3 bases: TGTGCCACCTGGGTCCCCGGGGACTATAAGAAACTCTTC. The J gene was not called, though the V gene is TRGV4. CDR3 length: 13 amino acids. Germline assignment: CDR1 EGSTGY and CDR2 YDSYTSSV.

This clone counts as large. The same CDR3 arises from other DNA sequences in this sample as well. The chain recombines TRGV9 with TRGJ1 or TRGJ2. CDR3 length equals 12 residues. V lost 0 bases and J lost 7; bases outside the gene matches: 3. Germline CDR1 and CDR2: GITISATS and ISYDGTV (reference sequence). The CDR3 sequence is CALWEVRYKKLF. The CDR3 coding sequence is TGTGCCTTGTGGGAGGTGCGGTATAAGAAACTCTTT.

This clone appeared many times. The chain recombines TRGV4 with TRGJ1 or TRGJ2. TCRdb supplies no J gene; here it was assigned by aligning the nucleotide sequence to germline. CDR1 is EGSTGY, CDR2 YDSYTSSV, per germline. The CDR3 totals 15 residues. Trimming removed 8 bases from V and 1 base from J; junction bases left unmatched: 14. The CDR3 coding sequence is TGTGCCACCTCCCATGTCCGGAGAAATTATTATAAGAAACTCTTT. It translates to CATSHVRRNYYKKLF.

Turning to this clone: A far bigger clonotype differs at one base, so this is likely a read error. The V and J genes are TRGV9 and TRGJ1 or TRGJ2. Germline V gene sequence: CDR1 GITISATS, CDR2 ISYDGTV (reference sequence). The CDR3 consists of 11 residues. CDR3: CALWVPHKKLF. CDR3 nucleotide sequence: TGTGCCTTGTGGGTCCCTCATAAGAAGCTCTTT.

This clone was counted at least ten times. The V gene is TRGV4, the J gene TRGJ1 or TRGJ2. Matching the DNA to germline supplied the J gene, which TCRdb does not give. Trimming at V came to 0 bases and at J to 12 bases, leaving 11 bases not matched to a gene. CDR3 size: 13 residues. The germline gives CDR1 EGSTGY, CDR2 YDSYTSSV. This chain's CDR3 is CATWDGQDYWKLF. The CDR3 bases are TGTGCCACCTGGGATGGGCAGGATTATTGGAAACTCTTT.

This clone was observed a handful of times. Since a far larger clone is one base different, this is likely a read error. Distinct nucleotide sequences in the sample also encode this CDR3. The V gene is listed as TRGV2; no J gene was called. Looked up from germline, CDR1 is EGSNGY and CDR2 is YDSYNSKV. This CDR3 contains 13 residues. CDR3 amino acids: CATCRPGDWIKTF. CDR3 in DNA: TGTGCCACCTGTCGTCCTGGTGATTGGATTAAGACGTTT.

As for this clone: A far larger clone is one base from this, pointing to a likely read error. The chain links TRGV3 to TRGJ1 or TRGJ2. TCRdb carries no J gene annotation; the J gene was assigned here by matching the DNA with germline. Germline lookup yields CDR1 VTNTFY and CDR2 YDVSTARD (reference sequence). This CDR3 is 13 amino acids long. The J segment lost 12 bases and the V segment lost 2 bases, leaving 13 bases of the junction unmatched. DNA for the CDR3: TGTGCCACCTGGGACAAGGGTGTACCCGGGAAACTCTTT. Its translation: CATWDKGVPGKLF.

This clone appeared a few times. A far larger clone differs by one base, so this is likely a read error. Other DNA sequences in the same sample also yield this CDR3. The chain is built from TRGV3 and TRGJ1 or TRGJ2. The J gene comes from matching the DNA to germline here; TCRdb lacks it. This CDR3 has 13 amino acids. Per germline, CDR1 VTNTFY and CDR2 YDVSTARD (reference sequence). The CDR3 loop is CATWDRLYYKKLF. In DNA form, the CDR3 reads TGTGCCACCTGGGACAGACTATATTACAAGAAACTCTTT.

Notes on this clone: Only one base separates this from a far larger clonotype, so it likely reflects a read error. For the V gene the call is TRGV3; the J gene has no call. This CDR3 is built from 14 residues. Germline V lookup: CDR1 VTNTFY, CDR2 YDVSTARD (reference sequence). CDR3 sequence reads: CATWDKKFGWIKTF. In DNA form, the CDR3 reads TGTGCCACCTGGGACAAGAAATTTGGTTGGATCAAGACGTTC.

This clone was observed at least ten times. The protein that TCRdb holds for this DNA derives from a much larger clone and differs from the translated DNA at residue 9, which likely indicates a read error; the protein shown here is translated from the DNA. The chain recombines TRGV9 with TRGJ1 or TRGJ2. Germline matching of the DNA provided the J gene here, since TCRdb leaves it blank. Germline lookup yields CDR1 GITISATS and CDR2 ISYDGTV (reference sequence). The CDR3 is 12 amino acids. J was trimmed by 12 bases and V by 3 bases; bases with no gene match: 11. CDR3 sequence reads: CALWEPRVRKLF. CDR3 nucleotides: TGTGCCTTGTGGGAGCCCCGAGTGAGGAAACTCTTT.

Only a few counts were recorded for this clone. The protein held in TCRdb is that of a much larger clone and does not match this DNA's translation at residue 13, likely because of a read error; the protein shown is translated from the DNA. CDR3 nucleotides: TGTGCCTTGTGGGAGGTTAGCTTAGAGTTGGGCAAAAGAATCAAGGTATTT. Protein sequence: CALWEVSLELGKRIKVF. V usage is TRGV9 and J usage is TRGJP. TCRdb leaves out the J gene; it was filled in here by matching the DNA to germline. CDR1 GITISATS and CDR2 ISYDGTV come from the germline V gene (reference sequence). The CDR3 is made up of 17 amino acids.